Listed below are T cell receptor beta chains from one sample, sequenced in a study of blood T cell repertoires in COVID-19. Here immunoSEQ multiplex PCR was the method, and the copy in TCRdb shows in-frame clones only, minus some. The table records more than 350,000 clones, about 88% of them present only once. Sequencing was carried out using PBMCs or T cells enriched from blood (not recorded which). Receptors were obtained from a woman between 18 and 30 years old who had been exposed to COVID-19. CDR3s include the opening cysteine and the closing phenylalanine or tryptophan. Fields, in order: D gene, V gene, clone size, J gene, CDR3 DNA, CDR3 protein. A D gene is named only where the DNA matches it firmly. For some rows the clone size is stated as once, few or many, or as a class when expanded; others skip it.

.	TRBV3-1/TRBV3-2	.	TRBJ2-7	TGTGCCAGCAGCCAAGGTAGCGGAGAATACGAGCAGTACTTC	CASSQGSGEYEQYF
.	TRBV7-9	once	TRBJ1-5	TGTGCCAGCAGCTTGAGTGATAGCAATCAGCCCCAGCATTTT	CASSLSDSNQPQHF
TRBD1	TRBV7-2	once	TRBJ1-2	TGTGCCAGCAGCTTAGTGGAGGGGGCTGGTGGCTACACCTTC	CASSLVEGAGGYTF
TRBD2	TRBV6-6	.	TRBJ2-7	TGTGCCAGCCGCCAGGGCGGGAGGGTATCCTACGAGCAGTACTTC	CASRQGGRVSYEQYF
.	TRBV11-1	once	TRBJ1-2	TGTGCCAGCAGCTTAGCCAGCGACTATGGCTACACCTTC	CASSLASDYGYTF
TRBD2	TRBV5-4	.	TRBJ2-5	TGTGCCAGCAGCAAACCGGGAGGCCAAGAGACCCAGTACTTC	CASSKPGGQETQYF
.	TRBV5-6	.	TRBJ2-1	TGTGCCAGCAGCGGGGGACTGCTGTCCTACAATGAGCAGTTCTTC	CASSGGLLSYNEQFF
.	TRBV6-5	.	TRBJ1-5	TGTGCCAGCGCTTGGCGGGCAGCCAGCAATCAGCCCCAGCATTTT	CASAWRAASNQPQHF
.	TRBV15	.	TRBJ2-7	TGTGCCACCAGCAGAGTAGCCCGGTCTGGGTCAGGGGTACGCCACGAGCAGTACTTC	CATSRVARSGSGVRHEQYF
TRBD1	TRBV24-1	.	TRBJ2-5	TGTGCCACCAGTGAGACCGGGACAGGGGTAGGCGAGACCCAGTACTTC	CATSETGTGVGETQYF
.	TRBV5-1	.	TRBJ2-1	TGCGCCAGCAGCTTGGGTGCGGGCGAGGTGCAGTTCTTC	CASSLGAGEVQFF
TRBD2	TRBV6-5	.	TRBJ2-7	TGTGCCAGCAGTTACTTGAGCGGGGGTGACGACGAGCAGTACTTC	CASSYLSGGDDEQYF
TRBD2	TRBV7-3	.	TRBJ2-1	TGTGCCAGCACTCGGCAATTAGGGAATGATAGCGGGGGGAAATACAATGAGCAGTTCTTC	CASTRQLGNDSGGKYNEQFF
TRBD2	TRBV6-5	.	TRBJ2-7	TGTGCCGTCCAAGACCTTAGCGGGGGTGTACCCGAGCAGTACTTC	CAVQDLSGGVPEQYF
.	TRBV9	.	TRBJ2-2	TGTGCCAGCAGCGTAGTGAACAGGCTCACCGGGGAGCTGTTTTTT	CASSVVNRLTGELFF
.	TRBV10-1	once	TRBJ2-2	TGCGCCAGCAGTGAGGGCAGATATTCGAACACCGGGGAGCTGTTTTTT	CASSEGRYSNTGELFF
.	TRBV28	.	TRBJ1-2	TGTGCCAGCCTAAGGGGCGGAGGGAACTATGGCTACACCTTC	CASLRGGGNYGYTF
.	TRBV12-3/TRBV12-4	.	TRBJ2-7	TGTGCCAGCCTCCGGACAGACTCCTACGAGCAGTACTTC	CASLRTDSYEQYF
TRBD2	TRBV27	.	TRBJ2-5	TGTGCCAGCAGTCTGTCCGGGACTAGAAAAGAGACCCAGTACTTC	CASSLSGTRKETQYF
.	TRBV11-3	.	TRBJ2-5	TGTGCCAGCAGCTTAGGGGACTCGAGATCTGGGGAGACCCAGTACTTC	CASSLGDSRSGETQYF
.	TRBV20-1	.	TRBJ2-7	TGCAGTGCTGAGGCGGGGAACGAGCAGTACTTC	CSAEAGNEQYF
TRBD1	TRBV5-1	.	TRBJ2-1	TGCGCCAGCAGCTTGGGACAGGGACCCTACAATGAGCAGTTCTTC	CASSLGQGPYNEQFF
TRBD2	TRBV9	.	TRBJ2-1	TGTGCCAGCAGCGTAGGACTAGCGGGCTACAATGAGCAGTTCTTC	CASSVGLAGYNEQFF
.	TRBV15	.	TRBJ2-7	TGTGCCACCAGCAGAACGGGAACCGAGCAGTACTTC	CATSRTGTEQYF
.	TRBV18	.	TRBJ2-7	TGTGCCAGCTCAACCGGTCCGATTAGCCCCTACGAGCAGTACTTC	CASSTGPISPYEQYF
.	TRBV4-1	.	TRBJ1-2	TGCGCCAGCCGACAACCACGACAGGAGTCTAACTATGGCTACACCTTC	CASRQPRQESNYGYTF
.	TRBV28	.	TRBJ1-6	TGTGCCAGCAGTTTAAGCGGGGCCGATTCACCCCTCCACTTT	CASSLSGADSPLHF
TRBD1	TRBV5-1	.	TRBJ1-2	TGCGCCAGCAGCCCTGGACAGGGGCCGAACTATGGCTACACCTTC	CASSPGQGPNYGYTF
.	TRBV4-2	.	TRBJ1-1	TGTGCCAGCAGCCAAGAGATGCGGCTGAACACTGAAGCTTTCTTT	CASSQEMRLNTEAFF
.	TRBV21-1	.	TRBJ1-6	TGTGCCAGAGACAAACCGGGGTCACCCCTCCACTTT	CARDKPGSPLHF
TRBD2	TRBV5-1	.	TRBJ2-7	TGCGCCAGCAGTCCTCGGGAGGGCCTCAACGAGCAGTACTTC	CASSPREGLNEQYF
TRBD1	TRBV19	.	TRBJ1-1	TGTGCCAGTAGTGTGGACAGGGGGATGAGCACTGAAGCTTTCTTT	CASSVDRGMSTEAFF
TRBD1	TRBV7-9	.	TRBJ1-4	TGTGCCAGCAGCACCCCCGGGACAGGGGGCGTGAGGGGGACTAATGAAAAACTGTTTTTT	CASSTPGTGGVRGTNEKLFF
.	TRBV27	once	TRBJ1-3	TGTGCCAGCAGTCTAACTCCCAGCAGTGCGGCTGGAAACACCATATATTTT	CASSLTPSSAAGNTIYF
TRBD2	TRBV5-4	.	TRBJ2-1	TGTGCCAGCAGCATTGGACTAGCGATGAATGAGCAGTTCTTC	CASSIGLAMNEQFF
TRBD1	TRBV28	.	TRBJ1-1	TGTGCCAGCAGGATTCCACCCGGGACAGGGAGGGCTGAAGCTTTCTTT	CASRIPPGTGRAEAFF
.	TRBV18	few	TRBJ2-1	TGTGCCAGCTCACCGGGACATCCCTACAATGAGCAGTTCTTC	CASSPGHPYNEQFF
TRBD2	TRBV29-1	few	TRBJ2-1	TGCAGCTCCCGGGACTATGACAATGAGCAGTTCTTC	CSSRDYDNEQFF
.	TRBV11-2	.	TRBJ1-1	TGTGCCAGCAGCCCCCTTTTGTCTGAAGCTTTCTTT	CASSPLLSEAFF
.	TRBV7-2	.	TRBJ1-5	TGTGCCAGCAGCTTAATCCTGGCCCATCAGCCCCAGCATTTT	CASSLILAHQPQHF